This T cell receptor beta chain is drawn from a study of cytomegalovirus exposure and HLA in healthy donors. Notes on this clone: Its target is not known. The sample carries other DNA sequences with the same CDR3.

The PCR contained 60 Vbeta and 13 Jbeta primers. TCRdb's table, derived via immunoSEQ multiplex PCR, lists solely in-frame clones and lacks some. The repertoire consists of 80,000 to 95,000 clones, with more than 55% occurring once and the leading ten covering 2.3%. Germline CDR1 KGHSH, CDR2 LQKENI. The ends were cut back, 0 bases at V and 8 bases at J, with 13 bases in the middle. The CDR3 covers 15 residues. Whole-study results and caveats: Most likely, a cluster of highly shared sequence variants arose as a sequencing artifact. Presence/absence analyses rested on an assumption that sequencing depth was roughly uniform across donors.

This chain links TRBV18 with TRBJ1-4; tentative D call: TRBD1 (6 bases). Input material: PBMCs. The TCR sequence derives from a human donor in good health. This CDR3 reads CASSPPSQGQEKLFF. CDR3 coding DNA: TGTGCCAGCTCACCACCGTCGCAGGGGCAGGAAAAACTGTTTTTT.